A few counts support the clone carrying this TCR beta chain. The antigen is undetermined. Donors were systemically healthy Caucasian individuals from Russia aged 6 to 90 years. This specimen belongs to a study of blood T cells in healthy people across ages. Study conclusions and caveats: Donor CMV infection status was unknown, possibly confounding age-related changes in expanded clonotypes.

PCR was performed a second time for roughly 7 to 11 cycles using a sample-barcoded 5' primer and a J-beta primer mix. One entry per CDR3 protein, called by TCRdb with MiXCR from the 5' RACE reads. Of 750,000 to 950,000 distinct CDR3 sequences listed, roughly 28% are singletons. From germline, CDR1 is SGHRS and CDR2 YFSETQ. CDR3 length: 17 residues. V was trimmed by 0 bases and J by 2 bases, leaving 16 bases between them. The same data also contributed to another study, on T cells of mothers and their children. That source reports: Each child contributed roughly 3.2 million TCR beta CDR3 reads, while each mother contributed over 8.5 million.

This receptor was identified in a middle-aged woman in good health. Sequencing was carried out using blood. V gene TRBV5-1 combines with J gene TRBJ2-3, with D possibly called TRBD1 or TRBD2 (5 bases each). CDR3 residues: CASSLVEVLGVTDTQYF. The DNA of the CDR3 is TGCGCCAGCAGCTTGGTGGAGGTCCTAGGGGTCACAGATACGCAGTATTTT.